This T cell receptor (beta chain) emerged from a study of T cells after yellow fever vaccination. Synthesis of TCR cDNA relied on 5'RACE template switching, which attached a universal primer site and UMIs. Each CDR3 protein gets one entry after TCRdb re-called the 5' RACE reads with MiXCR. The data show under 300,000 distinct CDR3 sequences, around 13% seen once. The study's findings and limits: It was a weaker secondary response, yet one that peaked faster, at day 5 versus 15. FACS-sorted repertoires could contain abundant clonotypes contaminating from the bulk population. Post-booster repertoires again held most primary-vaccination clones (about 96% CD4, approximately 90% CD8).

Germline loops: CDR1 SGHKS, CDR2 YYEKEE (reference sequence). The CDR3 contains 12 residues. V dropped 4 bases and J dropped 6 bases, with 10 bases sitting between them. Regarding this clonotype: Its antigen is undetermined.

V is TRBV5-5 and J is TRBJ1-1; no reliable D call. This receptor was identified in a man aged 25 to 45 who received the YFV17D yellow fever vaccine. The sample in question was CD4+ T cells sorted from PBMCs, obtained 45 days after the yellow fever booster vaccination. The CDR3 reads CASSPSGSEAFF. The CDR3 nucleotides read TGTGCCAGCAGCCCATCGGGGTCTGAAGCTTTCTTT. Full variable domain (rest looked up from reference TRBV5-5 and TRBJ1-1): DAGVTQSPTHLIKTRGQQVTLRCSPISGHKSVSWYQQVLGQGPQFIFQYYEKEERGRGNFPDRFSARQFPNYSSELNVNALLLGDSALYLCASSPSGSEAFFGQGTRLTVV.